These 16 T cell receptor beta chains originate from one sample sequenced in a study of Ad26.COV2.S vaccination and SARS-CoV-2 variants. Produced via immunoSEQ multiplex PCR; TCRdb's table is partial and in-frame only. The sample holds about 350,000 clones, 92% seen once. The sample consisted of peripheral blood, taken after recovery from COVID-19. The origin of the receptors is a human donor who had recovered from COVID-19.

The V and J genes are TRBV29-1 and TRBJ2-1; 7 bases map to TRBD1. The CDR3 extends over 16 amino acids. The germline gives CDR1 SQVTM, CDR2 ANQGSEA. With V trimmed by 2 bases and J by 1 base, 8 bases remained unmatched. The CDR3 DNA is TGCAGCGTTGAATCCTCGGACAGGTCGTCCTACAATGAGCAGTTCTTC. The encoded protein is CSVESSDRSSYNEQFF.

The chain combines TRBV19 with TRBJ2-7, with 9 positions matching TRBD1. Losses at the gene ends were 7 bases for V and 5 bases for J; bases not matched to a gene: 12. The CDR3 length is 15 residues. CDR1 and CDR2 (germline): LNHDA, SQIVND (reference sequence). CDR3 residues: CASTPTGGGGNEQYF. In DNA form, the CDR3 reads TGTGCCAGTACCCCTACAGGGGGCGGTGGAAACGAGCAGTACTTC.

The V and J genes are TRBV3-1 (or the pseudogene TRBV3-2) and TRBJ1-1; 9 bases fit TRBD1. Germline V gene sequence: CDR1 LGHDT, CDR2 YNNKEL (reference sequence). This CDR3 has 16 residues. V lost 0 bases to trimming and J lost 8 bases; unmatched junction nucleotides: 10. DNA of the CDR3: TGTGCCAGCAGCCAAGATCTGGGACAGGGAATCCCCGAAGCTTTCTTT. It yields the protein CASSQDLGQGIPEAFF.

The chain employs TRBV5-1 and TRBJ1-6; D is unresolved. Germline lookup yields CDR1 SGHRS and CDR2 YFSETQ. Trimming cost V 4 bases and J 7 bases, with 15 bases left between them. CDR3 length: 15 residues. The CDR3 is CASSGPGNTNSPLHF. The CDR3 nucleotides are TGCGCCAGCAGCGGTCCAGGTAACACCAATTCACCCCTCCACTTT.

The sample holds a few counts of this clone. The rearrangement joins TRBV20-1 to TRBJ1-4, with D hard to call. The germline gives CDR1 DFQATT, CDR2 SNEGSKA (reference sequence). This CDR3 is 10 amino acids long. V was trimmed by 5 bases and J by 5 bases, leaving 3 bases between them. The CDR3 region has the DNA TGCAGTGCTCCCAATGAAAAACTGTTTTTT. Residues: CSAPNEKLFF.

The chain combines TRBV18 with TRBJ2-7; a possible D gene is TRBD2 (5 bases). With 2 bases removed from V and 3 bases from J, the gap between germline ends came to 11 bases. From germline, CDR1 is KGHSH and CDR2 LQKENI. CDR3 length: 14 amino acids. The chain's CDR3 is CASSPSEGHYEQYF. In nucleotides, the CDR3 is TGTGCCAGCTCACCAAGCGAGGGTCACTACGAGCAGTACTTC.

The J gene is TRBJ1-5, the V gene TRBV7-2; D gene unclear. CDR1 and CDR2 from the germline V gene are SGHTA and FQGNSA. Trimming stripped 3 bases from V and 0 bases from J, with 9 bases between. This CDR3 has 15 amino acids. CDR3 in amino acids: CASSLTTASNQPQHF. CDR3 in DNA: TGTGCCAGCAGCTTGACTACAGCTAGCAATCAGCCCCAGCATTTT.

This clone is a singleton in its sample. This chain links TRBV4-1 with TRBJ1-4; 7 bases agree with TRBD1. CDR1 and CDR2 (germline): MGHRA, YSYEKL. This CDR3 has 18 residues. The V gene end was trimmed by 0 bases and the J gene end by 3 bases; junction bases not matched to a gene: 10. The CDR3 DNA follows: TGCGCCAGCAGCCAAGATCAACAGGGGCTCTTAGCTAATGAAAAACTGTTTTTT. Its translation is CASSQDQQGLLANEKLFF.

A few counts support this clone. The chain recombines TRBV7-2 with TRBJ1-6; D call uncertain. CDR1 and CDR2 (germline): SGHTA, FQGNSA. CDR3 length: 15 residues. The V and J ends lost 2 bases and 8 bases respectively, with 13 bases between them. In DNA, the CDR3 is TGTGCCAGCAGCTTAAATATTCCCCGCGATTCACCCCTCCACTTT. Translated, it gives CASSLNIPRDSPLHF.

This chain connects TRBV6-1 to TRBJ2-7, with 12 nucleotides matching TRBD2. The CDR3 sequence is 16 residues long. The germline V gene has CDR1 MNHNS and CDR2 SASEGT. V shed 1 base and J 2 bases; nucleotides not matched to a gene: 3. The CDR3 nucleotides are TGTGCCAGCAGTGAAGGAGCTAGCGGGGGGGCCTACGAGCAGTACTTC. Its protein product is CASSEGASGGAYEQYF.

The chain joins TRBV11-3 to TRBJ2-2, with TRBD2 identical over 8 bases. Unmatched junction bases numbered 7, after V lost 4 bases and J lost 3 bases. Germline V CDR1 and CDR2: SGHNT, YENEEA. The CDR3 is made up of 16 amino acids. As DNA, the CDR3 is TGTGCCAGCAGCTCCGGGGGGGGGCCGGACACCGGGGAGCTGTTTTTT. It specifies CASSSGGGPDTGELFF.

The CDR3, as DNA: TGTGCCAGCAGCCTAGGGACAGGGGGGAGCTACACCTTC. It translates to CASSLGTGGSYTF. The rearrangement links TRBV12-3 or TRBV12-4 to TRBJ1-2; TRBD1 agrees at 11 bases. J lost 9 bases, V lost 6 bases, and 6 bases had no gene match. There are 13 residues in the CDR3.

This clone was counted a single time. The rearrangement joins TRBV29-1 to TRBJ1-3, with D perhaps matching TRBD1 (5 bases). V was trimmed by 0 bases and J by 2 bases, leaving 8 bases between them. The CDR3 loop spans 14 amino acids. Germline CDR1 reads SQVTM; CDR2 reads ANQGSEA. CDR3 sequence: CSVEEIRAGNTIYF. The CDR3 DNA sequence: TGCAGCGTTGAAGAGATCAGGGCTGGAAACACCATATATTTT.

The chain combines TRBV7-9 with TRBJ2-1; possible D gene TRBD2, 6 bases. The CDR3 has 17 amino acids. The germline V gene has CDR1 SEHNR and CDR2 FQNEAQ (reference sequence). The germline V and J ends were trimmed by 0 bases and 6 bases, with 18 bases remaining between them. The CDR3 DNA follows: TGTGCCAGCAGCTTAGCCAGCGAGTGGGGGGTTCGCAATGAGCAGTTCTTC. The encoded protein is CASSLASEWGVRNEQFF. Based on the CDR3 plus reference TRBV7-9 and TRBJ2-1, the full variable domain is DTGVSQNPRHKITKRGQNVTFRCDPISEHNRLYWYRQTLGQGPEFLTYFQNEAQLEKSRLLSDRFSAERPKGSFSTLEIQRTEQGDSAMYLCASSLASEWGVRNEQFFGPGTRLTVL.

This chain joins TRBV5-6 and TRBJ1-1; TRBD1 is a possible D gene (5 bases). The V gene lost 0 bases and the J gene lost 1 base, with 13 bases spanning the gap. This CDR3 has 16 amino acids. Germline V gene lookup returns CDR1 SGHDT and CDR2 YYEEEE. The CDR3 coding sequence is TGTGCCAGCAGCTTGGCCCTGGGGGGATCGAACACTGAAGCTTTCTTT. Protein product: CASSLALGGSNTEAFF.

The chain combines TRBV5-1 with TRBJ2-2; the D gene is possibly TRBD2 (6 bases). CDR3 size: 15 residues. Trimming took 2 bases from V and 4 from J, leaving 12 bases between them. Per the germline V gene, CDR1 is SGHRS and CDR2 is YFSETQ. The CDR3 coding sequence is TGCGCCAGCAGCTTATCGGGGGTGATCACCGGGGAGCTGTTTTTT. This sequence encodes CASSLSGVITGELFF.